Shown below are 28 T cell receptor beta chains from a single sample sequenced in a study of shared clonotypes between healthy human individuals. Naive CD8 cells were CD45RO-negative, positively selected for CCR7, excluding terminally differentiated effector memory CD45RA+ cells. Measured with immunoSEQ multiplex PCR; TCRdb has only the in-frame clones, and not every one. Counted here are 500,000 to 700,000 clones, approximately 95% occurring once; the ten biggest clones make up over 0.095%. Specimen: naive CD8+ T cells sorted from blood. The receptors come from a woman aged 30 to 39 in good health.

The sample holds one count of this clone. The chain has TRBV28 and TRBJ2-7, with D perhaps matching TRBD1 (6 bases). Germline V CDR1 and CDR2: MDHEN, SYDVKM. The CDR3 is made up of 15 amino acids. Trimming stripped 6 bases from V and 1 base from J, with 16 bases between. The CDR3 here is CASRLRDILSYEQYF. The CDR3 coding sequence is TGTGCCAGCAGGCTCCGGGACATCTTATCCTACGAGCAGTACTTC.

The chain couples TRBV11-3 to TRBJ2-6; D not resolved. V lost 5 bases to trimming and J lost 5 bases, with 22 bases between them. The germline V gene has CDR1 SGHNT and CDR2 YENEEA. There are 18 residues in the CDR3. This CDR3 is CASSNCFARQSRANVLTF. The CDR3 coding sequence is TGTGCCAGCAGCAACTGTTTCGCTCGACAAAGTCGGGCCAACGTCCTGACTTTC.

V is TRBV5-6 and J is TRBJ1-1; tentative D call: TRBD1 (6 bases). Per the germline V gene, CDR1 is SGHDT and CDR2 is YYEEEE. Trimming shortened V by 3 bases and J by 7 bases, and 10 bases separated the two germline ends. This CDR3 region has 12 residues. The CDR3 region is CASSWGTFEAFF. In DNA, the CDR3 is TGTGCCAGCAGCTGGGGGACATTTGAAGCTTTCTTT.

The V gene is TRBV27, the J gene TRBJ2-5; either TRBD1 or TRBD2 may supply D (5 bases each). V shed 6 bases and J shed 1 base, with 15 bases lying between them. CDR1 and CDR2 (germline): MNHEY, SMNVEV (reference sequence). The CDR3 has 15 amino acids. As DNA, the CDR3 is TGTGCCAGCAGCCCGGGGCGGGTCGCCCAAGAGACCCAGTACTTC. This sequence encodes CASSPGRVAQETQYF.

The gene calls are TRBV5-4 and TRBJ2-3; 15 nucleotides line up with TRBD2. This CDR3 has 17 amino acids. J gave up 5 bases and V 4 bases, and 8 bases lay outside the gene matches. Germline values: CDR1 SGHNT, CDR2 YYREEE (reference sequence). The CDR3: CASSNPGGLAGGDTQYF. The DNA of the CDR3 is TGTGCCAGCAGCAACCCGGGGGGACTAGCGGGAGGAGATACGCAGTATTTT.

The DNA of the CDR3 is TGTGCCAGCAAGGACAGGGGCACTGAAGCTTTCTTT. It yields the protein CASKDRGTEAFF. The chain has TRBV2 and TRBJ1-1; 9 bases align to TRBD1. The CDR3 is made up of 12 amino acids. CDR1 SNHLY and CDR2 FYNNEI come from the germline V gene. V lost 7 bases and J lost 4; bases outside the gene matches: 1.

This chain connects TRBV25-1 to TRBJ2-7; D is uncertain. Germline loops: CDR1 MGHDK, CDR2 SYGVNS. CDR3 length: 13 amino acids. V gave up 6 bases and J gave up 2 bases, with 11 bases separating them. The CDR3 DNA follows: TGTGCCAGCAGAGGCCGTACCACCTACGAGCAGTACTTC. Translation: CASRGRTTYEQYF.

The V gene is TRBV29-1, the J gene TRBJ1-2; D is ambiguous. The V end was cut by 2 bases, the J end by 6 bases, with 13 bases between. This CDR3 spans 13 amino acids. Germline V gene data show CDR1 as SQVTM and CDR2 as ANQGSEA. CDR3 sequence: CSVEMLLGDGYTF. For the CDR3, the DNA is TGCAGCGTTGAAATGTTGCTTGGGGATGGCTACACCTTC.

V and J are TRBV11-2 and TRBJ2-5, with a tentative D call TRBD2 (5 bases). The J call is doubtful: the DNA matches TRBJ2-7 better. The CDR3 loop spans 14 amino acids. Germline lookup yields CDR1 SGHAT and CDR2 FQNNGV. CDR3 sequence reads: CASSLGTLSYEQYF. CDR3 in DNA: TGTGCCAGCAGCTTAGGGACTTTGTCCTACGAGCAGTACTTC.

A single count supports this clone. This rearrangement joins TRBV15 to TRBJ1-3, with a weak D call TRBD1 (6 bases). The CDR3 consists of 19 residues. Germline CDR1 is LNHNV and CDR2 is YYDKDF (reference sequence). V lost 2 bases to trimming and J lost 0 bases, with 20 bases between them. The CDR3 sequence is CATSRRQRYRATSGNTIYF. The CDR3 coding sequence is TGTGCCACCAGCAGACGCCAACGGTACAGGGCCACCTCTGGAAACACCATATATTTT.

The chain uses TRBV9 and TRBJ2-7; a weak D match, TRBD1 (7 bases). The germline V gene has CDR1 SGDLS and CDR2 YYNGEE. V was pared by 4 bases and J by 2 bases, with 16 bases between. The CDR3 is 15 amino acids. The CDR3 loop is CASSQSGDSAYEQYF. The CDR3 nucleotides are TGTGCCAGCAGCCAATCGGGGGACAGCGCCTACGAGCAGTACTTC.

The chain links TRBV2 to TRBJ2-7; the D is unclear. The ends were cut back, 3 bases at V and 4 bases at J, with 7 bases in the middle. CDR1 is SNHLY and CDR2 is FYNNEI in the germline V gene. This CDR3 spans 12 amino acids. The CDR3 here is CASSELAYEQYF. Written as DNA, the CDR3 is TGTGCCAGCAGTGAGTTGGCTTACGAGCAGTACTTC.

The J gene is TRBJ1-4, the V gene TRBV27, with D perhaps matching TRBD1 (6 bases). With 5 bases removed from V and 7 bases from J, the gap between germline ends came to 17 bases. The CDR3 spans 15 residues. Germline CDR1 is MNHEY and CDR2 is SMNVEV (reference sequence). CDR3 sequence reads: CASSPTGSLGEKLFF. CDR3 nucleotide sequence: TGTGCCAGCAGTCCAACAGGGTCCTTAGGTGAAAAACTGTTTTTT.

This clone was observed a single time. The rearrangement links TRBV7-9 to TRBJ2-7; D might be TRBD1 (6 bases). Germline CDR1 is SEHNR and CDR2 is FQNEAQ (reference sequence). This CDR3 spans 15 amino acids. The germline V and J ends were trimmed by 2 bases and 4 bases, with 15 bases remaining between them. The CDR3 region is CASSLTGPAEYEQYF. DNA for the CDR3: TGTGCCAGCAGCTTAACAGGGCCGGCCGAGTACGAGCAGTACTTC.

The count of this clone is one. The J gene is TRBJ2-2, the V gene TRBV19; unclear D gene. V lost 3 bases and J lost 7, with 3 bases in between. The CDR3 extends over 11 amino acids. Germline assignment: CDR1 LNHDA and CDR2 SQIVND (reference sequence). CDR3 nucleotide sequence: TGTGCCAGTAGTATTAGCGGGGAGCTGTTTTTT. Its translation is CASSISGELFF.

V usage is TRBV7-2 and J usage is TRBJ1-1; D is unclear. Per the germline V gene, CDR1 is SGHTA and CDR2 is FQGNSA. The ends were cut back, 5 bases at V and 4 bases at J, with 11 bases in the middle. The CDR3 is 13 amino acids. CDR3 coding DNA: TGTGCCAGCAGCCCGGGTCCTCTCACTGAAGCTTTCTTT. As protein: CASSPGPLTEAFF. The variable domain in full, completed from reference TRBV7-2 and TRBJ1-1, reads GAGVSQSPSNKVTEKGKDVELRCDPISGHTALYWYRQSLGQGLEFLIYFQGNSAPDKSGLPSDRFSAERTGGSVSTLTIQRTQQEDSAVYLCASSPGPLTEAFFGQGTRLTVV.

This chain joins TRBV2 and TRBJ1-2; D not resolved. V lost 4 bases and J lost 4, with 16 bases in between. Germline lookup yields CDR1 SNHLY and CDR2 FYNNEI. The CDR3 runs 15 residues. The CDR3, as DNA: TGTGCCAGCAGTGGAAACAGTCTCCCCCCCTATGGCTACACCTTC. Amino acids: CASSGNSLPPYGYTF.

The CDR3 DNA reads as TGTGCCAGCAGTGAATGGCAGGTGGGGTACCAAGAGACCCAGTACTTC. This gives the protein CASSEWQVGYQETQYF. V gene TRBV25-1 combines with J gene TRBJ2-5, with unresolved D. This CDR3 contains 16 residues. V was trimmed by 1 base and J by 0 bases, leaving 12 bases between them. Germline V lookup: CDR1 MGHDK, CDR2 SYGVNS.

V is TRBV28 and J is TRBJ2-3, with 7 bases that match TRBD2. V shed 3 bases and J 3 bases; nucleotides not matched to a gene: 6. Germline V gene lookup returns CDR1 MDHEN and CDR2 SYDVKM. This CDR3 is built from 15 residues. This CDR3 is CASSLGGSATDTQYF. Here the CDR3 DNA reads TGTGCCAGCAGTTTGGGCGGGAGTGCGACAGATACGCAGTATTTT.

The genes are TRBV28 and TRBJ1-5; D not resolved. The CDR3 is 15 residues long. Germline CDR1 and CDR2: MDHEN and SYDVKM. V gave up 7 bases and J gave up 3 bases, with 16 bases separating them. The CDR3 region has the DNA TGTGCCAGCATCGCCGCTCTTATGTCCAATCAGCCCCAGCATTTT. This translates into CASIAALMSNQPQHF. Drawing the rest from reference TRBV28 and TRBJ1-5, the complete variable domain is DVKVTQSSRYLVKRTGEKVFLECVQDMDHENMFWYRQDPGLGLRLIYFSYDVKMKEKGDIPEGYSVSREKKERFSLILESASTNQTSMYLCASIAALMSNQPQHFGDGTRLSIL.

V is TRBV19 and J is TRBJ1-2; possible D gene TRBD1, 5 bases. The V end lost 1 base, the J end lost 4 bases, and 10 bases lay between the germline ends. This CDR3 spans 14 amino acids. Germline-derived CDR1 and CDR2 are LNHDA and SQIVND (reference sequence). CDR3 in DNA: TGTGCCAGTAGTATAGTAGGGGTACCCTATGGCTACACCTTC. Amino acids: CASSIVGVPYGYTF. Variable domain in full (rest from reference TRBV19 and TRBJ1-2): DGGITQSPKYLFRKEGQNVTLSCEQNLNHDAMYWYRQDPGQGLRLIYYSQIVNDFQKGDIAEGYSVSREKKESFPLTVTSAQKNPTAFYLCASSIVGVPYGYTFGSGTRLTVV.

V gene TRBV21-1 combines with J gene TRBJ2-3; the table calls TRBD2, which could not be checked here. TRBV21-1 is a recognized pseudogene. This CDR3 is built from 20 residues. CDR3 in amino acids: CASSSRHVPGLAGGGDTQYF. The CDR3 nucleotides are TGTGCCAGCAGCAGCCGACACGTACCGGGACTAGCGGGGGGCGGGGATACGCAGTATTTT.

The genes are TRBV7-8 and TRBJ2-4, with a tentative D call TRBD2 (5 bases). Germline assignment: CDR1 SGHVS and CDR2 FQNEAQ. With 1 base removed from V and 3 bases from J, the gap between germline ends came to 13 bases. This CDR3 spans 16 amino acids. The CDR3 DNA follows: TGTGCCAGCAGCTTAGACCGGGGATTAGGCAAAAACATTCAGTACTTC. Protein: CASSLDRGLGKNIQYF.

The chain recombines TRBV27 with TRBJ2-5; 7 nucleotides align to TRBD1. Germline loops: CDR1 MNHEY, CDR2 SMNVEV (reference sequence). This CDR3 comprises 14 residues. The V segment lost 8 bases and the J segment 5 bases; nucleotides outside the gene matches: 11. CDR3 in amino acids: CASGFKQGSETQYF. CDR3 sequence (DNA): TGTGCCAGCGGGTTCAAACAGGGGAGCGAGACCCAGTACTTC.

The chain uses TRBV5-6 and TRBJ2-7; 9 nucleotides align to TRBD1. Trimming cost V 4 bases and J 4 bases; bases outside gene matches: 12. The length of the CDR3 is 16 residues. The germline CDR1 and CDR2 sequences are SGHDT and YYEEEE. The CDR3 nucleotides read TGTGCCAGCAGCCCCCAAGGACAGGGGTTCTTATACGAGCAGTACTTC. As protein: CASSPQGQGFLYEQYF.

V gene TRBV9 combines with J gene TRBJ2-5; D may match TRBD1 or TRBD2 (5 bases each). Trimming left V 0 bases short and J 5 bases short, with 11 bases between. Germline V lookup: CDR1 SGDLS, CDR2 YYNGEE. This CDR3 contains 14 residues. The CDR3 sequence: CASSVAGGEETQYF. The CDR3 nucleotides are TGTGCCAGCAGCGTAGCTGGGGGAGAGGAGACCCAGTACTTC.

This chain links TRBV15 with TRBJ1-5; D is possibly TRBD1 (5 bases). CDR1 is LNHNV, CDR2 YYDKDF, per germline (reference sequence). V lost 5 bases and J 0 bases, leaving 17 bases between the germline ends. The CDR3 totals 17 residues. CDR3 residues: CATSPALGENSNQPQHF. CDR3 bases: TGTGCCACCAGCCCCGCTCTGGGGGAGAATAGCAATCAGCCCCAGCATTTT.

The chain joins TRBV10-3 to TRBJ1-1, with unresolved D. The CDR3 has 15 residues. Germline-derived CDR1 and CDR2 are ENHRY and SYGVKD. V was pared by 0 bases and J by 1 base, with 9 bases between. CDR3 DNA sequence: TGTGCCATCAGTGAGTCGGTGCAGACGAACACTGAAGCTTTCTTT. It is translated as CAISESVQTNTEAFF.